This record covers a single T cell receptor (beta chain). The entry originates in a study of blood T cells in healthy people across ages. Primed by a sample-barcoded 5' primer and a J-beta primer mix, a second PCR proceeded for about 7 to 12 cycles. One entry per CDR3 protein, called by TCRdb with MiXCR from the 5' RACE reads. The sample carries around 1.5 million distinct CDR3 sequences, 34% recorded once. CDR1 and CDR2 from the germline V gene are DFQATT and SNEGSKA (reference sequence). The CDR3 covers 12 residues. V lost 8 bases to trimming and J lost 8 bases, with 15 bases between them. Sequencing was performed on blood. This TCR derives from a woman under 40 in good health. The V call is TRBV20-1, the J call TRBJ1-4; maybe TRBD1 (6 bases). The CDR3 DNA is TGCAGTCCCACGGACAGTAACGAAAAACTGTTTTTT. Translation: CSPTDSNEKLFF.